This T cell receptor (beta chain) was documented in a study of T cells in Graves' hyperthyroidism and ophthalmopathy. V lost 4 bases, J lost 1 base, and 14 bases lay in between. The CDR3 contains 16 residues. The germline V gene encodes CDR1 SGHRS and CDR2 YFSETQ. Amplification of TCR beta CDR3 regions was performed using RNA transcripts as template. A set of HTBI primers served as the primers for a first-round RT-PCR of the TCR CDR3. TCRdb itself ran the multiplex PCR reads through MiXCR, one entry per CDR3 protein. The top ten hold more than 30% of the sample, which has about 640,000 distinct CDR3 sequences, about 20% seen once. This clonotype appeared a few times.

Sequences were obtained from blood. The rearrangement links TRBV5-1 to TRBJ2-2; D call uncertain. The TCR originated in a man younger than 40 with Graves' ophthalmopathy. The CDR3 nucleotides are TGCGCCAGCAGCCGAGCAACCCCTCGGAACACCGGGGAGCTGTTTTTT. It specifies CASSRATPRNTGELFF.